This record looks at one T cell receptor (beta chain) sequence and its context. The antigen it recognizes is unknown. Germline and junction disagree at one end, which may indicate a read error. TCR beta repertoires were profiled from peripheral blood of more than ten young patients with multiple sclerosis to demonstrate the VDJtools post-analysis software. Multiple sclerosis patients were children and adolescents aged about 6 to 17 years. The sample originates from a study of post-analysis software for immune sequencing data (dated by TCRdb to the mid-2010s). Context from the whole study: Disease courses on record covered relapsing-remitting, secondary progressive and progressive-relapsing multiple sclerosis, though some patients had no subtype annotation. Patient repertoires were compared against around twelve previously published healthy control repertoires from donors aged roughly 6 to 25 years. A subset of samples was prepared in parallel using single-end sample barcoding, then pooled and co-amplified after Illumina adapter ligation.

What the authors observed across the whole study: Direct clustering with F measure showed strong co-clustering of samples prepared in the same batch, prompting a batch-effect correction. The control group was slightly older than the multiple sclerosis patient group. Patients showed significantly higher frequencies than controls for five TRBV segments, among them TRBV5-6, TRBV5-1 and TRBV20-1. Normalized Chao1 diversity was significantly lower in multiple sclerosis patients than controls, suggesting substantial peripheral T-cell clonal expansion.

The protocol used for the library was PCR. The listed sequencing device is Illumina HiSeq 2500. To reduce PCR and sequencing biases, unique molecular identifiers were built into the TCR beta cDNA libraries. Every 1 to 10 million input T cells yielded 500,000 or so cDNA molecules, meaning each molecule approximated one T cell. The patient libraries were prepared and sequenced with the same protocol used for the earlier healthy control dataset. Within a given batch, samples were prepared together, multiplexed and sequenced on the same HiSeq lane. As for the authors' bioinformatics: Raw barcoded reads were processed with MIGEC, discarding single-read molecular identifier groups before consensus assembly and CDR3 extraction. Clonotype tables were post-analysed with VDJtools, normalizing diversity by down-sampling all datasets to the smallest sample size. To correct batch-related cross-sample contamination, repertoire overlap clustering matched CDR3 amino acid sequences but not nucleotide sequences. The public reads were run again by TCRdb, first through fastp at Q25 and then through MiXCR, and only productive beta chains were kept. Identical CDR3 protein sequences are pooled into one entry, listed with their most common genes and DNA. None of the V and J calls come from the authors' own analysis; TCRdb made them. Recorded for this sample are some 800,000 distinct CDR3 sequences; 46% of them occurred a single time. The leading ten clones occupy 4.9% of the sample.

The CDR3 has 14 amino acids, counting the end cysteine and phenylalanine. The CDR3 DNA has 42 bases and is translated from base 1. In the germline V gene (reference sequence), CDR1 corresponds to DFQATT and CDR2 to SNEGSKA. Here the chain combines TRBV20-1 and TRBJ2-7, with TRBD1 matching 7 junction bases. Sequenced input: blood. The sequence was obtained from a girl aged 10 to 17 with multiple sclerosis. The DNA is as follows: TGCAGCCCCATGGGGACAGTCAGGAGCCACGAGCAGTGCTTC. The resulting protein is CSPMGTVRSHEQCF.